The 24 T cell receptor beta chains below were found in one sample sequenced in a study of CD8+CD57+ T cells in acquired aplastic anemia. CDR3 and TCR beta VDJ profiling relied on a genomic DNA template. TCRdb re-derived calls from the reads in MiXCR, one entry per CDR3 protein. The sample lists about 48,000 distinct CDR3 sequences; about two thirds were seen once. The material sequenced was sorted CD4+, CD8+, or CD8+CD57+ T cells (not recorded which) from PBMCs. The receptors originated from a human donor in good health, serving as a control.

The rearrangement uses TRBV19 and TRBJ1-4, with D uncertain. V lost 6 bases and J 4 bases, leaving 3 bases between the germline ends. The CDR3 length is 11 residues. From germline, CDR1 is LNHDA and CDR2 SQIVND (reference sequence). The CDR3: CASRLNEKLFF. The CDR3 coding sequence is TGTGCCAGTAGGCTTAATGAAAAACTGTTTTTT.

The V gene is TRBV29-1, the J gene TRBJ2-7; 7 nucleotides match TRBD1. The V segment lost 2 bases and the J segment 5 bases; nucleotides outside the gene matches: 3. Germline V gene data show CDR1 as SQVTM and CDR2 as ANQGSEA. The length of the CDR3 is 12 residues. The CDR3: CSVEQGVNEQYF. CDR3 bases: TGCAGCGTTGAACAGGGGGTTAACGAGCAGTACTTC.

Turning to this clonotype: The junction and the germline gene differ at one end; a read error may be behind it. The CDR3 protein is CATSDFRDRVPDTQYF. The CDR3 coding sequence is TGTGCCACCAGTGACTTTCGGGACAGGGTCCCAGATACGCAGTATTTT. V and J are TRBV6-4 and TRBJ2-3; 9 bases agree with TRBD1. CDR1 and CDR2 from the germline V gene are MRHNA and SNTAGT. This CDR3 contains 16 residues.

The V gene is TRBV15, the J gene TRBJ2-7; unclear D gene. Germline V gives CDR1 LNHNV, CDR2 YYDKDF (reference sequence). The CDR3 sequence is 13 residues long. V was shortened by 1 base and J by 3 bases, with 7 bases between the two germline ends. CDR3 in DNA: TGTGCCACCAGCAGAGGACGTCTCTACGAGCAGTACTTC. It codes for CATSRGRLYEQYF.

V gene TRBV12-3 or TRBV12-4 combines with J gene TRBJ2-3; 7 nucleotides align to TRBD1. CDR3 size: 15 residues. V shed 5 bases, J shed 0 bases, and the junction held 5 bases outside the gene matches. CDR3 in DNA: TGTGCCAGCAGTAGTCGACAGGGAAGCACAGATACGCAGTATTTT. Residues: CASSSRQGSTDTQYF.

The rearrangement uses TRBV19 and TRBJ2-5; D not resolved. The germline gives CDR1 LNHDA, CDR2 SQIVND (reference sequence). The CDR3 runs 14 residues. The V end was cut by 1 base, the J end by 3 bases, with 9 bases between. CDR3 sequence reads: CASSIVLTEETQYF. The CDR3 nucleotides read TGTGCCAGTAGTATAGTCTTAACAGAAGAGACCCAGTACTTC. Full variable domain (rest looked up from reference TRBV19 and TRBJ2-5): DGGITQSPKYLFRKEGQNVTLSCEQNLNHDAMYWYRQDPGQGLRLIYYSQIVNDFQKGDIAEGYSVSREKKESFPLTVTSAQKNPTAFYLCASSIVLTEETQYFGPGTRLLVL.

This clonotype showed up just a few times. J is TRBJ1-2 and V is TRBV20-1; 9 nucleotides agree with TRBD1. J was trimmed by 2 bases and V by 5 bases; bases with no gene match: 21. Germline CDR1 DFQATT, CDR2 SNEGSKA (reference sequence). CDR3 length: 19 amino acids. In DNA, the CDR3 is TGCAGTGCTTTAGGTGGGACAGGGACGGAAGCTCTTAGAAACTATGGCTACACCTTC. This sequence encodes CSALGGTGTEALRNYGYTF.

The rearrangement links TRBV19 to TRBJ1-2; no definite D call. The V gene lost 5 bases and the J gene lost 7 bases, with 17 bases spanning the gap. Germline CDR1 is LNHDA and CDR2 is SQIVND (reference sequence). This CDR3 spans 14 amino acids. CDR3 in DNA: TGTGCCAGTAGTCACACCTCATACCAAGCTGGCTACACCTTC. It is translated as CASSHTSYQAGYTF. The full variable domain, in which reference TRBV19 and TRBJ1-2 provide the parts outside the CDR3, is DGGITQSPKYLFRKEGQNVTLSCEQNLNHDAMYWYRQDPGQGLRLIYYSQIVNDFQKGDIAEGYSVSREKKESFPLTVTSAQKNPTAFYLCASSHTSYQAGYTFGSGTRLTVV.

Worth noting for this clonotype: The junction does not match germline at one end; this may be a read error. The chain is built from TRBV10-3 and TRBJ2-5; either TRBD1 or TRBD2 may fit D (5 bases each). Germline CDR1 and CDR2: ENHRY and SYGVKD. This CDR3 spans 13 amino acids. The CDR3 loop reads CTIGLDWGETQYF. The CDR3, as DNA: TGTACCATCGGCTTAGACTGGGGGGAGACCCAGTACTTC.

J is TRBJ2-7 and V is TRBV24-1, with 10 bases matching TRBD2. The CDR3 is made up of 15 amino acids. J was trimmed by 4 bases and V by 4 bases; bases with no gene match: 6. Germline CDR1 KGHDR, CDR2 SFDVKD. In DNA form, the CDR3 reads TGTGCCACCAGTGACACCGGGACTAGCGCGTACGAGCAGTACTTC. This encodes CATSDTGTSAYEQYF.

This clonotype was picked up many times. This chain uses TRBV9 with TRBJ2-1; no reliable D call. The CDR3 runs 15 residues. In germline, CDR1 is SGDLS, CDR2 YYNGEE. Trimming took 0 bases from V and 8 from J, leaving 15 bases between them. The CDR3 reads CASSVGWRTDDEQFF. The CDR3 nucleotides read TGTGCCAGCAGCGTAGGTTGGCGGACGGACGATGAGCAGTTCTTC.

This CDR3 is CAISVTGGGRDGYTF. DNA for the CDR3: TGTGCCATCAGCGTTACAGGGGGCGGCCGAGATGGCTACACCTTC. The rearrangement uses TRBV10-3 and TRBJ1-2; 9 bases map to TRBD1. Looked up from germline, CDR1 is ENHRY and CDR2 is SYGVKD. This CDR3 is built from 15 residues. After removal of 6 bases from V and 6 bases from J, the junction contained 11 bases not matched to a gene.

The chain uses TRBV15 and TRBJ2-1; tentative D call: TRBD2 (6 bases). Per germline, CDR1 LNHNV and CDR2 YYDKDF (reference sequence). Trimming pared 1 base from V and 2 bases from J, leaving 9 bases between. This CDR3 contains 15 residues. Here the CDR3 DNA reads TGTGCCACCAGCAGAGCTTCGGGGGCCTACAATGAGCAGTTCTTC. Translated, it gives CATSRASGAYNEQFF.

CDR3 sequence reads: CASSLRGELNNEQFF. In DNA, the CDR3 is TGTGCCAGCAGCTTACGTGGGGAACTCAACAATGAGCAGTTCTTC. The gene calls are TRBV7-8 and TRBJ2-1; D is unclear. Trimming pared 2 bases from V and 5 bases from J, leaving 13 bases between. The CDR3 runs 15 residues. The germline V gene has CDR1 SGHVS and CDR2 FQNEAQ. Full variable domain (remainder filled in from reference TRBV7-8 and TRBJ2-1): GAGVSQSPRYKVAKRGQDVALRCDPISGHVSLFWYQQALGQGPEFLTYFQNEAQLDKSGLPSDRFFAERPEGSVSTLKIQRTQQEDSAVYLCASSLRGELNNEQFFGPGTRLTVL.

The CDR3 loop is CASSQATYSPLHF. CDR3 DNA: TGTGCCAGCAGCCAGGCTACTTATTCACCCCTCCACTTT. The chain combines TRBV7-6 with TRBJ1-6; D call uncertain. CDR3 size: 13 residues. V was shortened by 5 bases and J by 8 bases, with 10 bases between the two germline ends. The V gene's germline CDR1 is SGHVS and CDR2 FNYEAQ.

The V and J genes are TRBV28 and TRBJ2-7; no clear D. CDR3 length: 14 amino acids. Germline V lookup: CDR1 MDHEN, CDR2 SYDVKM. V was clipped by 4 bases and J by 2 bases, with 12 bases between them. The CDR3 reads CASSWLSSPYEQYF. CDR3 DNA sequence: TGTGCCAGCAGTTGGCTCTCAAGCCCCTACGAGCAGTACTTC. The whole variable domain, remainder taken from reference TRBV28 and TRBJ2-7, is DVKVTQSSRYLVKRTGEKVFLECVQDMDHENMFWYRQDPGLGLRLIYFSYDVKMKEKGDIPEGYSVSREKKERFSLILESASTNQTSMYLCASSWLSSPYEQYFGPGTRLTVT.

This clonotype appeared once. This chain links TRBV9 with TRBJ1-2; TRBD1 matches at 7 bases. Germline V gene sequence: CDR1 SGDLS, CDR2 YYNGEE. The V and J ends lost 0 bases and 4 bases, in that order; junction bases with no gene match: 3. The CDR3 sequence is 14 residues long. The CDR3 nucleotides are TGTGCCAGCAGCGTAGGGAGGACAGGCTATGGCTACACCTTC. Translated: CASSVGRTGYGYTF. Using reference TRBV9 and TRBJ1-2 for the parts outside the CDR3, the full variable domain is DSGVTQTPKHLITATGQRVTLRCSPRSGDLSVYWYQQSLDQGLQFLIQYYNGEERAKGNILERFSAQQFPDLHSELNLSSLELGDSALYFCASSVGRTGYGYTFGSGTRLTVV.

The rearrangement uses TRBV2 and TRBJ2-1; D is perhaps TRBD2 (5 bases). Trimming took 0 bases from V and 2 from J, leaving 11 bases between them. The CDR3 consists of 16 residues. Looked up from germline, CDR1 is SNHLY and CDR2 is FYNNEI. The CDR3 DNA follows: TGTGCCAGCAGTGAAGCGGGAGTGAGCCCCTACAATGAGCAGTTCTTC. This gives the protein CASSEAGVSPYNEQFF.

V and J are TRBV19 and TRBJ2-1, with 7 bases identical to TRBD2. The J segment lost 4 bases and the V segment lost 7 bases, leaving 10 bases of the junction unmatched. Germline V gene sequence: CDR1 LNHDA, CDR2 SQIVND (reference sequence). The CDR3 has 15 residues. The CDR3 nucleotides read TGTGCCAGTAACAATGGGGCTAGCGGATACAATGAGCAGTTCTTC. It encodes CASNNGASGYNEQFF.

The gene calls are TRBV2 and TRBJ2-7; 7 positions match TRBD1. Germline CDR1 reads SNHLY; CDR2 reads FYNNEI. J was trimmed by 11 bases and V by 3 bases; bases with no gene match: 10. This CDR3 is built from 13 residues. DNA for the CDR3: TGTGCCAGCAGTGAGGACCTGGACAGGCTAAAGTACTTC. Its protein is CASSEDLDRLKYF. Full variable domain (remainder filled in from reference TRBV2 and TRBJ2-7): EPEVTQTPSHQVTQMGQEVILRCVPISNHLYFYWYRQILGQKVEFLVSFYNNEISEKSEIFDDQFSVERPDGSNFTLKIRSTKLEDSAMYFCASSEDLDRLKYFGPGTRLTVT.

The genes are TRBV11-2 and TRBJ2-7; 11 positions match TRBD2. This CDR3 is built from 16 residues. Germline assignment: CDR1 SGHAT and CDR2 FQNNGV. V lost 2 bases to trimming and J lost 2 bases; unmatched junction nucleotides: 5. CDR3 region: CASSLPSGRPTYEQYF. The CDR3 DNA is TGTGCCAGCAGCTTACCTAGCGGGAGGCCTACCTACGAGCAGTACTTC.

In this sample, this clonotype turned up a few times. The rearrangement joins TRBV7-6 to TRBJ1-6; no definite D call. The CDR3 contains 14 residues. Trimming took off 3 bases at V and 1 base at J, with 4 bases between the two ends. CDR1 SGHVS and CDR2 FNYEAQ come from the germline V gene. CDR3 region: CASSLSSYNSPLHF. The CDR3 nucleotides are TGTGCCAGCAGCTTGAGTTCCTATAATTCACCCCTCCACTTT.

The chain carries TRBV15 and TRBJ2-5; possibly TRBD2 for D (6 bases). This CDR3 has 15 residues. The V and J ends lost 0 bases and 4 bases respectively, with 12 bases between them. Germline assignment: CDR1 LNHNV and CDR2 YYDKDF (reference sequence). The CDR3 coding sequence is TGTGCCACCAGCAGAGATTTGGGGAGGACAGAGACCCAGTACTTC. Translation: CATSRDLGRTETQYF.

The chain combines TRBV19 with TRBJ2-5; unclear D gene. Germline V CDR1 and CDR2: LNHDA, SQIVND (reference sequence). V lost 5 bases and J 2 bases, leaving 12 bases between the germline ends. The CDR3 extends over 14 amino acids. CDR3 in DNA: TGTGCCAGTAGTCCCCGGCACTGGCAAGAGACCCAGTACTTC. This gives the protein CASSPRHWQETQYF. The full variable domain, its missing parts supplied by reference TRBV19 and TRBJ2-5, is DGGITQSPKYLFRKEGQNVTLSCEQNLNHDAMYWYRQDPGQGLRLIYYSQIVNDFQKGDIAEGYSVSREKKESFPLTVTSAQKNPTAFYLCASSPRHWQETQYFGPGTRLLVL.